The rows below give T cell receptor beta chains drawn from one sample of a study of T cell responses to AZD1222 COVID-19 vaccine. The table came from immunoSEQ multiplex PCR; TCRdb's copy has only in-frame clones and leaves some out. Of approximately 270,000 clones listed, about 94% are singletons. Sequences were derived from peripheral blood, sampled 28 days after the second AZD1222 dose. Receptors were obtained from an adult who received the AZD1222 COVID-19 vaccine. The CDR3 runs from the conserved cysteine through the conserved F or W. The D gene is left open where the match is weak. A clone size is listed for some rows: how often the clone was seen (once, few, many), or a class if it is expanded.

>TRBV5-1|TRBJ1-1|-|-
TGCGCCAGCAGCTTGGGGGGGCTAGGAGGTACTGAAGCTTTCTTT
CASSLGGLGGTEAFF
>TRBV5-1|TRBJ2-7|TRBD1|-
TGCGCCAGCACGAGAGACAGGGGCGACGAGCAGTACTTC
CASTRDRGDEQYF
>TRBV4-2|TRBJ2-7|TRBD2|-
TGTGCCAGCAGCCAAGCGGCGGGAGTTCCCTACGAGCAGTACTTC
CASSQAAGVPYEQYF
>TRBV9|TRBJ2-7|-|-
TGTGCCAGCAGCCCTCGGGCCAACGAGCAGTACTTC
CASSPRANEQYF
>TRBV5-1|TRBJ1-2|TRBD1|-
TGCGCCAGCAGCCCGAGCTGGACAGGAGCTAACTATGGCTACACCTTC
CASSPSWTGANYGYTF
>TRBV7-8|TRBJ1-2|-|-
TGTGCCAGCAGCTTAAGCAGGGCCAGGGACTATGGCTACACCTTC
CASSLSRARDYGYTF
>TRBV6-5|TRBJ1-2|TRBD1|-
TGTGCCAGCAGAAATATCAGGGGGCTTCAGGGCTACACCTTC
CASRNIRGLQGYTF
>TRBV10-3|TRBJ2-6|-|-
TGTGCCATCAGTGAGTCGGGAATCTCTGGGGCCAACGTCCTGACTTTC
CAISESGISGANVLTF
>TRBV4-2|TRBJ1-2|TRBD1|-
TGTGCCAGCAGCCAAGATTGGGACAGGGCTAACTATGGCTACACCTTC
CASSQDWDRANYGYTF
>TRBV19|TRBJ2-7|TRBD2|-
TGTGCCAGTAGTACTGCGGGAGGGTACGAGCAGTACTTC
CASSTAGGYEQYF
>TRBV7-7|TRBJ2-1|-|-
TGTGCCAGCAGCCCACGGGACTCGAGCTCCTACAATGAGCAGTTCTTC
CASSPRDSSSYNEQFF
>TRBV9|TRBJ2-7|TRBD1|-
TGTGCCAGCAGCCCCCGGACAGGGGGTGTCGAGCAGTACTTC
CASSPRTGGVEQYF
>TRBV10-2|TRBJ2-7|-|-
TGCGCCAGCGGTAGCGGCACCTACGAGCAGTACTTC
CASGSGTYEQYF
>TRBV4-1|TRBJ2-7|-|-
TGCGCCAGCAGCCAAGATTGGGGGACTTCTAACGAGCAGTACTTC
CASSQDWGTSNEQYF
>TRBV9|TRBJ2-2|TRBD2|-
TGTGCCAGCCGGCCACTAGCGGGGGACACCGGGGAGCTGTTTTTT
CASRPLAGDTGELFF
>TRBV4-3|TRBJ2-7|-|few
TGCGCCAGCAGCCAAGCTTCCGGGGACGAGCAGTACTTC
CASSQASGDEQYF
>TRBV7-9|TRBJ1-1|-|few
TGTGCCAGCAGCTTTGGGGGCGGGAACACTGAAGCTTTCTTT
CASSFGGGNTEAFF
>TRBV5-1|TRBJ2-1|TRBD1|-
TGCGCCAGCGTCAAGGACGGGACAGGGGGCTACAATGAGCAGTTCTTC
CASVKDGTGGYNEQFF
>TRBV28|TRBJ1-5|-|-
TGTGCCAGCAACCCGGACGGGTGGAGCAATCAGCCCCAGCATTTT
CASNPDGWSNQPQHF
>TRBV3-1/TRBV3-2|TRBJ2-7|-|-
TGTGCCAGCAGTATGGGCGGGCTTACCTACGAGCAGTACTTC
CASSMGGLTYEQYF
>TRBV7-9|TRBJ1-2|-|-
TGTGCCAGCAGCTTTCCCCAGGTCCCTGGCTACACCTTC
CASSFPQVPGYTF
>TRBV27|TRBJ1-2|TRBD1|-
TGTGCCAGCAGTCCGAGCGGAGGGGGCTTACATGGCTACACCTTC
CASSPSGGGLHGYTF
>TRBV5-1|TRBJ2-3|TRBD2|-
TGCGCCAGCAGCTTGCCATCGACTAGCGGGGCCACAGATACGCAGTATTTT
CASSLPSTSGATDTQYF
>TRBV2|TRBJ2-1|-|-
TGTGCCAGCAGTGGAGGCAGGACGAACAATGAGCAGTTCTTC
CASSGGRTNNEQFF
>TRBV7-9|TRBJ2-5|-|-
TGTGCCAGCAGCCGTGAGGGGGAGACCCAGTACTTC
CASSREGETQYF
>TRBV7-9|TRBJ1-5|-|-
TGTGCCAGCAGCTTGAAGGGGGGCAATCAGCCCCAGCATTTT
CASSLKGGNQPQHF
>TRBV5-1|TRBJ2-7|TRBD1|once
TGCGCCAGCAGCTGGGACAGCTCCTACGAGCAGTACTTC
CASSWDSSYEQYF
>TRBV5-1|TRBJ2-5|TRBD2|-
TGCGCCAGCAGGCCCAGCGGGGGGCCCCAAGAGACCCAGTACTTC
CASRPSGGPQETQYF
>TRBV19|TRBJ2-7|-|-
TGTGCCAGTAACGGCGGACCGGGACCCTACGAGCAGTACTTC
CASNGGPGPYEQYF
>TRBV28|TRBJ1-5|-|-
TGTGCCGCGGGGGGGCTGAGTAGCAATCAGCCCCAGCATTTT
CAAGGLSSNQPQHF
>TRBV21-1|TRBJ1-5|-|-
TGTGCCAGCAGCAACCGGATTGATAGCAATCAGCCCCAGCATTTT
CASSNRIDSNQPQHF
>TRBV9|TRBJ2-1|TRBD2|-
TGTGCCAGCAGCAGAGCGGGAGGCGTTAGCTCCTACAATGAGCAGTTCTTC
CASSRAGGVSSYNEQFF
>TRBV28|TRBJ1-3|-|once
TGTGCCAGCAGTTTGCAGCTGGGTGGAAACACCATATATTTT
CASSLQLGGNTIYF
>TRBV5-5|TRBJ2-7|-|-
TGTGCCAGCAGCCTGAACACCTACGAGCAGTACTTC
CASSLNTYEQYF
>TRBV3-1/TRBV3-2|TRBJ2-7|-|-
TGTGCCAGCAGCCTGGTGGGCGAGCAGTACTTC
CASSLVGEQYF
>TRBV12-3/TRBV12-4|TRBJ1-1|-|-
TGTGCCAGCAGTCGGGGAGGAGAAGCTTTCTTT
CASSRGGEAFF
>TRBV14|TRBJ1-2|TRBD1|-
TGTGCCAGCAGCCCCCTGACAGGGGTCTCTGTTGGCTACACCTTC
CASSPLTGVSVGYTF
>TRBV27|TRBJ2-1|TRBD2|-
TGTGCCAGCAGAATACTAGCGGTATCCTACAATGAGCAGTTCTTC
CASRILAVSYNEQFF
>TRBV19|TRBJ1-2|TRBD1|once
TGTGCCAGTAGCGATCCGGGACAGGGAAAGCATGGCTACACCTTC
CASSDPGQGKHGYTF
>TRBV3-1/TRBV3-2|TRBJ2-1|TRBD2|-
TGTGCCAGCAGCCCTCCGGGGGGTCTTGGGACTTACATGTACAATGAGCAGTTCTTC
CASSPPGGLGTYMYNEQFF
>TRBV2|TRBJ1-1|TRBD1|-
TGTGCCAGCAGTGCGGGTGCAGGGGGCACGAACACTGAAGCTTTCTTT
CASSAGAGGTNTEAFF
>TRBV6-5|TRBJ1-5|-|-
TGTGCCAGCAGTTACTCGTACCAGAGCAATCAGCCCCAGCATTTT
CASSYSYQSNQPQHF
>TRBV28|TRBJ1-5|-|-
TGTGCCAGCAGAGAGTTCACGCAGCCCCAGCATTTT
CASREFTQPQHF
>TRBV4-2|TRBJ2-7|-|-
TGTGCCAGCAGCCAAGCGCAGGGCTACGAGCAGTACTTC
CASSQAQGYEQYF
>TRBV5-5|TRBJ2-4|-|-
TGTGCCAGCAGCTCCTATTACATGATTCAGTACTTC
CASSSYYMIQYF
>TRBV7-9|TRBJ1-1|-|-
TGTGCCAGCAGCTTTGGGCAGGGTGTGTGGTCGAACACTGAAGCTTTCTTT
CASSFGQGVWSNTEAFF